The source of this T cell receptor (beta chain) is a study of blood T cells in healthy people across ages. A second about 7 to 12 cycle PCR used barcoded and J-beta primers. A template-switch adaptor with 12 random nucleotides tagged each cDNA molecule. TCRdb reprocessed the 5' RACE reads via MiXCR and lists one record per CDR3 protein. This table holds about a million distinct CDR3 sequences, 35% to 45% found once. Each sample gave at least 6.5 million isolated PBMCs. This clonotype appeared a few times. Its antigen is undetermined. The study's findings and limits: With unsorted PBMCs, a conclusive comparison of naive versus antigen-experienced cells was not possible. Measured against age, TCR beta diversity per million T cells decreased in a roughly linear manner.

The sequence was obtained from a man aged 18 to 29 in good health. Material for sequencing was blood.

CDR3 sequence reads: CASSLGAGFFGYTF. In DNA form, the CDR3 reads TGTGCCAGCAGCTTAGGGGCAGGGTTCTTCGGCTACACCTTC. This chain joins TRBV7-2 and TRBJ1-2, with a possible D match to TRBD1 (5 bases). Germline loops: CDR1 SGHTA, CDR2 FQGNSA. This CDR3 has 14 residues. The germline V and J ends were trimmed by 1 base and 8 bases, with 14 bases remaining between them.